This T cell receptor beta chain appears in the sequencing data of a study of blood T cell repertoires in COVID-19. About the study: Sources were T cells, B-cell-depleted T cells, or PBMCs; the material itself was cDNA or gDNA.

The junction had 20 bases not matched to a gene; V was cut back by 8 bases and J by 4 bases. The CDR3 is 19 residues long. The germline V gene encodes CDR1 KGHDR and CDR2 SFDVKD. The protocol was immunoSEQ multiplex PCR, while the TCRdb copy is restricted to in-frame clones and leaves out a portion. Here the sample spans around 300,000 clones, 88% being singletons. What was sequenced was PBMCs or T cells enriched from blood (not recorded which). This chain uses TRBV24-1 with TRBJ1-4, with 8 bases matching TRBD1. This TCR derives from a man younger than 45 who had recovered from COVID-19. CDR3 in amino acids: CATTYRDRISGGINEKLFF. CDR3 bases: TGTGCCACCACTTACCGGGACAGGATCTCAGGAGGGATTAATGAAAAACTGTTTTTT.